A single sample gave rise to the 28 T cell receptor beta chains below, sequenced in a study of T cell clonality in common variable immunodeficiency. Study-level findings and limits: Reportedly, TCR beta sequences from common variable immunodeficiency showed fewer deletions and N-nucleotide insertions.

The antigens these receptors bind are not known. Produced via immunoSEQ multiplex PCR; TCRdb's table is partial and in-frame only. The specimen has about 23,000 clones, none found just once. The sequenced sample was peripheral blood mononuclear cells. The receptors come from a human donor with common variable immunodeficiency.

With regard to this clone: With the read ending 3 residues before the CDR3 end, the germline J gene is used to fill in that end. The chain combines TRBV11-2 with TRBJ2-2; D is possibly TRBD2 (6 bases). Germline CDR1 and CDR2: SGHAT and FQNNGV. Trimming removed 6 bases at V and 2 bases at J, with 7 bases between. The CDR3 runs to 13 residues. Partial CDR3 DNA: TGTGCCAGCAGGCGGGATAACACCGGGGAG. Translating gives CASRRDNTGE. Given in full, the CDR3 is CASRRDNTGELFF. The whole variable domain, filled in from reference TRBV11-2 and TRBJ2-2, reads EAGVAQSPRYKIIEKRQSVAFWCNPISGHATLYWYQQILGQGPKLLIQFQNNGVVDDSQLPKDRFSAERLKGVDSTLKIQPAKLEDSAVYLCASRRDNTGELFFGEGSRLTVL.

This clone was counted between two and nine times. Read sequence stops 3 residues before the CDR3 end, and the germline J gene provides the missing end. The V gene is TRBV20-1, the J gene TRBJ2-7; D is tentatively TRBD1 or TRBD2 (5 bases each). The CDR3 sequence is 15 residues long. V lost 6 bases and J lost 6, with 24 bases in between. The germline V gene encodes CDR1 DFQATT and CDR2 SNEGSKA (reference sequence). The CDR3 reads CSATNRARGAREQYF. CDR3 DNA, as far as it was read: TGCAGTGCCACCAATCGGGCCCGAGGGGCCCGCGAG.

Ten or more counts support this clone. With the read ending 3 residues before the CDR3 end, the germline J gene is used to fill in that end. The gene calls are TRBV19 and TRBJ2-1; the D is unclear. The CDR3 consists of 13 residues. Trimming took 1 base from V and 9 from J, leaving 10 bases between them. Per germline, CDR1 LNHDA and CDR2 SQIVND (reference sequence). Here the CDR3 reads CASSIVTPGEQFF. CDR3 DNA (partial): TGTGCCAGTAGTATAGTGACACCAGGTGAG. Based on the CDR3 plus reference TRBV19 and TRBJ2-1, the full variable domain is DGGITQSPKYLFRKEGQNVTLSCEQNLNHDAMYWYRQDPGQGLRLIYYSQIVNDFQKGDIAEGYSVSREKKESFPLTVTSAQKNPTAFYLCASSIVTPGEQFFGPGTRLTVL.

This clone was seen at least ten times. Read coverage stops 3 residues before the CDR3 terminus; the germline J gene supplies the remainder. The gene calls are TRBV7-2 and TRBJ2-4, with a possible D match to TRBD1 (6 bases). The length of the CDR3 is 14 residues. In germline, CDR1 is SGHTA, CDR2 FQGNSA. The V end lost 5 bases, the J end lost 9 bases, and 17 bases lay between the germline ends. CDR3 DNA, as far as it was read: TGTGCCAGCAGCCAGGTCGGACAGTCCAGCATT. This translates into CASSQVGQSSI. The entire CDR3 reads CASSQVGQSSIQYF.

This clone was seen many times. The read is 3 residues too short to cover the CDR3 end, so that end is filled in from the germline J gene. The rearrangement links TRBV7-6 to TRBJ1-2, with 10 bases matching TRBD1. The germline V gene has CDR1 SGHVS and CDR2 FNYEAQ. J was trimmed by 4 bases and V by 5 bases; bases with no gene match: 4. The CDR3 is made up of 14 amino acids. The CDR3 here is CASSEGQGVYGYTF. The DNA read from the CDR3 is TGTGCCAGCAGCGAAGGACAGGGGGTCTATGGC.

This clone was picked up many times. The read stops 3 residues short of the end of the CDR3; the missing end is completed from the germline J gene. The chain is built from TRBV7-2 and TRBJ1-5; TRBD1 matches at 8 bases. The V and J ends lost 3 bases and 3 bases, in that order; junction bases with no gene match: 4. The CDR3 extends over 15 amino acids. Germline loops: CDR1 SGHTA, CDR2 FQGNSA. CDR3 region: CASSLTGEVNQPQHF. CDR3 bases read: TGTGCCAGCAGCTTGACAGGGGAAGTCAATCAGCCC.

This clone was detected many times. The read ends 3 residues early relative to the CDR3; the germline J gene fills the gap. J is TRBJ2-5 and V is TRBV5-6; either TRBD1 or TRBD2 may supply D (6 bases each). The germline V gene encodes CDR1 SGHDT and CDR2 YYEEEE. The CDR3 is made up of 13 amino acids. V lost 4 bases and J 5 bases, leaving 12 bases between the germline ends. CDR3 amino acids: CASSGRRGETQYF. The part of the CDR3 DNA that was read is TGTGCCAGCAGCGGGAGGAGGGGGGAGACC. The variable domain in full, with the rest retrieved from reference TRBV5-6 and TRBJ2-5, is DAGVTQSPTHLIKTRGQQVTLRCSPKSGHDTVSWYQQALGQGPQFIFQYYEEEERQRGNFPDRFSGHQFPNYSSELNVNALLLGDSALYLCASSGRRGETQYFGPGTRLLVL.

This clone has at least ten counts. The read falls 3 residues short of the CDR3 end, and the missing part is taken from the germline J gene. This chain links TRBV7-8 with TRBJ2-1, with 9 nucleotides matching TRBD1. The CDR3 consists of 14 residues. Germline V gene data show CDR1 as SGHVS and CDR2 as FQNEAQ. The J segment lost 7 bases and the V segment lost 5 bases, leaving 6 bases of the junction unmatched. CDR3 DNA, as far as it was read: TGTGCCAGCAGCAGGGGGGACAGGGAAAATGAG. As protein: CASSRGDRENE. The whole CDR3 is CASSRGDRENEQFF.

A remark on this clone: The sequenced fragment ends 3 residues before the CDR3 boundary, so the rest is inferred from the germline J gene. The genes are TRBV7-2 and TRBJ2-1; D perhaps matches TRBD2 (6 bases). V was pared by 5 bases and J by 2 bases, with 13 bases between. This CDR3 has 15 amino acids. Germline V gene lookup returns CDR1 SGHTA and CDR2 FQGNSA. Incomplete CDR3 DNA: TGTGCCAGCAGCCCCGACGGGGGAACCTACAATGAG. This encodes CASSPDGGTYNE. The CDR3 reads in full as CASSPDGGTYNEQFF.

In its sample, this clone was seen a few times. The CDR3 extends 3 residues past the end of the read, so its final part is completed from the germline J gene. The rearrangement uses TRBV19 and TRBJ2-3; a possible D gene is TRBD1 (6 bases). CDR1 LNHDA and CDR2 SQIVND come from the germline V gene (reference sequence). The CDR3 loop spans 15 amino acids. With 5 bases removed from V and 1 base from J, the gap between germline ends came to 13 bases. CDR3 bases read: TGTGCCAGTAGTGTCAGGGGTCAGGGCACAGATACG. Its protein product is CASSVRGQGTDT. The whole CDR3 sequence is CASSVRGQGTDTQYF.

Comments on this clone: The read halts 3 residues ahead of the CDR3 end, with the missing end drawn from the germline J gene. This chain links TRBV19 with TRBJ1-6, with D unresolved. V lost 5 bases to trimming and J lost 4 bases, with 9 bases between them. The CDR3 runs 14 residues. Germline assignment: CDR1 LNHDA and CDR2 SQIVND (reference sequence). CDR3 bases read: TGTGCCAGTAGTGGCGGTTTTTATAATTCACCC. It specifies CASSGGFYNSP. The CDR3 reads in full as CASSGGFYNSPLHF.

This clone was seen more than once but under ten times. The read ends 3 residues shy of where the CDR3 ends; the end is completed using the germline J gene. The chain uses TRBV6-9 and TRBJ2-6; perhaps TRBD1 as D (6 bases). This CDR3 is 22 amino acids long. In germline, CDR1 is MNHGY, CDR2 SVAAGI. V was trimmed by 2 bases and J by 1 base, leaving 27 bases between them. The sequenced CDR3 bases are TGTGCCAGCAGTTATGTGAAAGGGGGAACTAAGCCGGGGTCTTCTGGGGCCAACGTC. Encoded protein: CASSYVKGGTKPGSSGANV. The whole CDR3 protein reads CASSYVKGGTKPGSSGANVLTF.

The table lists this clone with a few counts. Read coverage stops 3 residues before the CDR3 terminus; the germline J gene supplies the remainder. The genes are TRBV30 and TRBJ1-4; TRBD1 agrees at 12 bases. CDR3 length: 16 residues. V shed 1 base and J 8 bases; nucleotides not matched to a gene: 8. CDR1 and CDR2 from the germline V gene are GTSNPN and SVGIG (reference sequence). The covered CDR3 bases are TGTGCCTGGAGTGCCCAGGGACAGGGGGCTAGGGAAAAA. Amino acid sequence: CAWSAQGQGAREK. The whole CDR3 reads CAWSAQGQGAREKLFF.

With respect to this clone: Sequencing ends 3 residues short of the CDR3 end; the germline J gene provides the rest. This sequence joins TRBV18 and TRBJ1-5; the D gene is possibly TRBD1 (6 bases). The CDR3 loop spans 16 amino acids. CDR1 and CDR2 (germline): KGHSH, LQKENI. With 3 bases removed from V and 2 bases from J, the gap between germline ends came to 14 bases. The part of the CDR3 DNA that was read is TGTGCCAGCTCACCTACAGGGATAGGGGGCAATCAGCCC. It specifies CASSPTGIGGNQP. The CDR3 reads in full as CASSPTGIGGNQPQHF.

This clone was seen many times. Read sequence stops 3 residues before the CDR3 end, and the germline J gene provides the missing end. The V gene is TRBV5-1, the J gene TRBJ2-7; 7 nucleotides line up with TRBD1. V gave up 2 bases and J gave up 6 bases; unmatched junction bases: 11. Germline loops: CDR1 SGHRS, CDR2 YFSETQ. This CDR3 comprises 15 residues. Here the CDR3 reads CASSLTGALTVEQYF. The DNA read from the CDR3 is TGCGCCAGCAGCTTAACAGGGGCGCTGACCGTCGAG. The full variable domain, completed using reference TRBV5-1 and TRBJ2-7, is KAGVTQTPRYLIKTRGQQVTLSCSPISGHRSVSWYQQTPGQGLQFLFEYFSETQRNKGNFPGRFSGRQFSNSRSEMNVSTLELGDSALYLCASSLTGALTVEQYFGPGTRLTVT.

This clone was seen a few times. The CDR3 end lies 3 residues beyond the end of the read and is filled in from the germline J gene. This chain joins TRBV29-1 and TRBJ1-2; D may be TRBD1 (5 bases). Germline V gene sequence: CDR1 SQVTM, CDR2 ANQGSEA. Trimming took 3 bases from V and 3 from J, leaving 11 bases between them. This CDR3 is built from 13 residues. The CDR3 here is CSVEAGLYYGYTF. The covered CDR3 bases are TGCAGCGTTGAGGCAGGGTTATACTATGGC.

The DNA read from the CDR3 is TGTGCCAGCAGTCGACAGGGGGATCTTGACGAG. Protein product: CASSRQGDLDE. The complete CDR3 reads CASSRQGDLDEQYF. The chain has TRBV7-9 and TRBJ2-7; TRBD1 aligns across 9 bases. The read halts 3 residues ahead of the CDR3 end, with the missing end drawn from the germline J gene. Germline V gives CDR1 SEHNR, CDR2 FQNEAQ (reference sequence). Losses at the gene ends were 6 bases for V and 5 bases for J; bases not matched to a gene: 8. This CDR3 region has 14 residues.

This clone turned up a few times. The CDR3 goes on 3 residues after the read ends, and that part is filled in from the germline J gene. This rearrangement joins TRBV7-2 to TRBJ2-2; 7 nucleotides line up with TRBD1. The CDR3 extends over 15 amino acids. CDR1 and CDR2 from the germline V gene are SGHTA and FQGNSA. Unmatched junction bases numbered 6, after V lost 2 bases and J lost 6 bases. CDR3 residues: CASSLTAQGAGELFF. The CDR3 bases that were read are TGTGCCAGCAGCTTAACGGCCCAGGGGGCCGGGGAG. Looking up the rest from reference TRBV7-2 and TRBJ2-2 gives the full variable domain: GAGVSQSPSNKVTEKGKDVELRCDPISGHTALYWYRQSLGQGLEFLIYFQGNSAPDKSGLPSDRFSAERTGGSVSTLTIQRTQQEDSAVYLCASSLTAQGAGELFFGEGSRLTVL.

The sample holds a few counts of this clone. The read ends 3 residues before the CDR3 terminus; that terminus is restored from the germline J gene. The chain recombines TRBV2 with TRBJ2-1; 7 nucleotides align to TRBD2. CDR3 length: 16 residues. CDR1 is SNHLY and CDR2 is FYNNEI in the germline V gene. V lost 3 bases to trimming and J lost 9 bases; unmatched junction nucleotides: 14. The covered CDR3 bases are TGTGCCAGCAGTGACTGGCTAGCGGACCTTAATGGTGAG. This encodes CASSDWLADLNGE. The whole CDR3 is CASSDWLADLNGEQFF.

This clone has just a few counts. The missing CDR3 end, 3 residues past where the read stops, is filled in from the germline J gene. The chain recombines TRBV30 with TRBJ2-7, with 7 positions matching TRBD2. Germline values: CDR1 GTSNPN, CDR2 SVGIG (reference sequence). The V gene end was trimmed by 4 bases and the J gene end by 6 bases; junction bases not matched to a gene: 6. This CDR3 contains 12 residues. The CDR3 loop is CAWNRLASEQYF. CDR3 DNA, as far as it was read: TGTGCCTGGAATCGACTAGCAAGCGAG.

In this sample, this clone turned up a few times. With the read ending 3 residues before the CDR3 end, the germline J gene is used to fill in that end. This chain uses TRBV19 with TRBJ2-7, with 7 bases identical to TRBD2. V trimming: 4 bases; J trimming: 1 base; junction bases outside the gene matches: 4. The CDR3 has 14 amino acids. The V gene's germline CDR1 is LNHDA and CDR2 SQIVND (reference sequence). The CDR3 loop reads CASSSGRNSYEQYF. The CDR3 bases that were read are TGTGCCAGTAGTAGCGGGAGAAATTCCTACGAG.

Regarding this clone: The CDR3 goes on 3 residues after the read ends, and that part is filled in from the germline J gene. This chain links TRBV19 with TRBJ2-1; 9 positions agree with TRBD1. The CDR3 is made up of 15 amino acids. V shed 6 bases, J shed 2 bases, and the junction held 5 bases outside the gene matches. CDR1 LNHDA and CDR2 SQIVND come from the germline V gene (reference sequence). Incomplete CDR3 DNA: TGTGCCAGTAGCTCGGGACAGGGCCCCTACAATGAG. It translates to CASSSGQGPYNE. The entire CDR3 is CASSSGQGPYNEQFF. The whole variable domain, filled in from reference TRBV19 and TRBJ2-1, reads DGGITQSPKYLFRKEGQNVTLSCEQNLNHDAMYWYRQDPGQGLRLIYYSQIVNDFQKGDIAEGYSVSREKKESFPLTVTSAQKNPTAFYLCASSSGQGPYNEQFFGPGTRLTVL.

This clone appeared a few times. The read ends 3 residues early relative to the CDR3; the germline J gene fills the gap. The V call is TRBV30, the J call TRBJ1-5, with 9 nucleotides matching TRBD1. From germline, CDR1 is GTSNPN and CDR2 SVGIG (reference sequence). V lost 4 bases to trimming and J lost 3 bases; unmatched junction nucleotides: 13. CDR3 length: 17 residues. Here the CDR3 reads CAWISRTGVLANQPQHF. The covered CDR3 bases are TGTGCCTGGATTTCTAGGACAGGGGTGTTGGCCAATCAGCCC.

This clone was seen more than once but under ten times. Partial CDR3 DNA: TGTGCCAGCAGCTACCTCAGGGGGACAGGGAACACTGAA. Translating it yields CASSYLRGTGNTE. The whole CDR3 reads CASSYLRGTGNTEAFF. The chain employs TRBV7-6 and TRBJ1-1; 8 nucleotides line up with TRBD1. The CDR3 goes on 3 residues after the read ends, and that part is filled in from the germline J gene. The CDR3 totals 16 residues. V lost 4 bases and J lost 1; bases outside the gene matches: 8. Germline V CDR1 and CDR2: SGHVS, FNYEAQ.

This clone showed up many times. The sequenced CDR3 bases are TGTGCCAGTAGCGGACAGGGATTTACTGAA. This encodes CASSGQGFTE. The full CDR3 sequence reads CASSGQGFTEAFF. The chain joins TRBV19 to TRBJ1-1; 8 nucleotides match TRBD1. The read halts 3 residues ahead of the CDR3 end, with the missing end drawn from the germline J gene. Germline CDR1 and CDR2: LNHDA and SQIVND (reference sequence). This CDR3 comprises 13 residues. V gave up 6 bases and J gave up 5 bases; unmatched junction bases: 5.

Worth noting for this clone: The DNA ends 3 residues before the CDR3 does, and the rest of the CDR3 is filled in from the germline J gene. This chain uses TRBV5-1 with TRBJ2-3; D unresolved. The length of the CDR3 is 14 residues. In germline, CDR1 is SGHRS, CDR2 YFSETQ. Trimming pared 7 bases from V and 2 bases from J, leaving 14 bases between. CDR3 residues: CASGSGRPTDTQYF. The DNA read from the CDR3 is TGCGCCAGCGGCTCTGGCAGGCCCACAGATACG.

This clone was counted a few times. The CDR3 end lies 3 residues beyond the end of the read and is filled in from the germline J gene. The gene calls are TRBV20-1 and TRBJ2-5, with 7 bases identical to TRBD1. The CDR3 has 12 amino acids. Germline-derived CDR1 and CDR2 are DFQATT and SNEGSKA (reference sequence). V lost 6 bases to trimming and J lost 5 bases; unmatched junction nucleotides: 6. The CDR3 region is CSARTGVETQYF. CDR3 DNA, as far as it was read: TGCAGTGCCAGAACAGGGGTCGAGACC.

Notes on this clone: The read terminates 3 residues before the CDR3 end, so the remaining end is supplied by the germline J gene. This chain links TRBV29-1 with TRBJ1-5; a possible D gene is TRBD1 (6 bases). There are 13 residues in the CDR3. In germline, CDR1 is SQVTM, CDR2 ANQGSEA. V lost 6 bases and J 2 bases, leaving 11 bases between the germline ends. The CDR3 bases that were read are TGCAGCGTCTCCGGGGGGCGCAATCAGCCC. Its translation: CSVSGGRNQP. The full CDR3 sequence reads CSVSGGRNQPQHF.